This T cell receptor beta chain was found in a study of cytomegalovirus exposure and HLA in healthy donors. Study context: Earlier sequencing of about 200 million T cells yielded around 100 million unique TCR beta sequences.

Both 60 Vbeta primers and 13 Jbeta primers went into the PCR. Measured with immunoSEQ multiplex PCR; TCRdb has only the in-frame clones, and not every one. The sample consists of tens of thousands of clones, roughly 76% of them appearing once. The CDR3 has 12 amino acids. Germline V gene data show CDR1 as SEHNR and CDR2 as FQNEAQ (reference sequence). With 6 bases removed from V and 2 bases from J, the gap between germline ends came to 6 bases. Specimen: PBMCs. The rearrangement uses TRBV7-9 and TRBJ2-3; D not resolved. The clonotype comes from a woman aged 30 to 39 in good health and CMV-seronegative. This CDR3 is CASRFNTDTQYF. The CDR3 nucleotides are TGTGCCAGCAGGTTTAACACAGATACGCAGTATTTT. The complete variable domain, with remaining parts taken from reference TRBV7-9 and TRBJ2-3, reads DTGVSQNPRHKITKRGQNVTFRCDPISEHNRLYWYRQTLGQGPEFLTYFQNEAQLEKSRLLSDRFSAERPKGSFSTLEIQRTEQGDSAMYLCASRFNTDTQYFGPGTRLTVL.